This T cell receptor (beta chain) emerged from a study of high-grade serous ovarian cancer treatment subgroups. Study summary: On average, approximately 15,000 reads and 7,494 unique TCR beta rearrangements were obtained per sample. Study-wide results and caveats: Same-patient tumor repertoires overlapped at roughly 0.095 to 0.8; different patients barely overlapped.

The tumor samples were collected prior to definitive surgery or chemotherapy. Germline V gene data show CDR1 as MNHNY and CDR2 as SVGAGI (reference sequence). Trimming took 5 bases from V and 6 from J; bases not matched to a gene: 6. This CDR3 comprises 13 residues. This clone has just a few counts. Its antigen is unknown. Produced via immunoSEQ multiplex PCR; TCRdb's table is partial and in-frame only. Of about 3,200 clones in the sample, roughly 60% were seen once. Sequenced input: tumor tissue. The V and J genes are TRBV6-6 and TRBJ1-2, with TRBD1 matching 7 bases. This sequence originates from a human donor with high-grade serous ovarian cancer. The CDR3 sequence is CASSVQGSDGYTF. CDR3 in DNA: TGTGCCAGCAGTGTACAGGGGAGCGATGGCTACACCTTC.